Below, 17 T cell receptor beta chains from the same sample are listed, as sequenced in a study of T cells in Graves' hyperthyroidism and ophthalmopathy. Amplification of TCR beta CDR3 regions was performed using RNA transcripts as template. A set of HTBI primers served as the primers for a first-round RT-PCR of the TCR CDR3. A single record per CDR3 protein comes from TCRdb applying MiXCR to the multiplex PCR reads. The data contain hundreds of thousands of distinct CDR3 sequences, less than 45% of them singletons. Sequencing was performed on peripheral blood or thyroid tissue (not recorded which). Receptors were obtained from an adult man with Graves' disease, either hyperthyroidism or ophthalmopathy (not recorded which).

The rearrangement links TRBV20-1 to TRBJ2-7; tentative D call: TRBD2 (6 bases). The CDR3 runs 14 residues. V lost 3 bases to trimming and J lost 5 bases, with 17 bases between them. CDR1 and CDR2 (germline): DFQATT, SNEGSKA (reference sequence). CDR3 loop: CSARLGSGVDEQYF. The CDR3 DNA is TGCAGTGCTAGGCTTGGTAGCGGTGTTGACGAGCAGTACTTC.

This clonotype has only a few counts. The genes are TRBV7-9 and TRBJ2-5, with D unclear. Per the germline V gene, CDR1 is SEHNR and CDR2 is FQNEAQ (reference sequence). V lost 5 bases and J 9 bases, leaving 16 bases between the germline ends. CDR3 size: 13 residues. The CDR3 DNA sequence: TGTGCCAGCAGCACCAGGCCTAATCAGCCCCAGTACTTC. Amino acids: CASSTRPNQPQYF. Looking up the rest from reference TRBV7-9 and TRBJ2-5 gives the full variable domain: DTGVSQNPRHKITKRGQNVTFRCDPISEHNRLYWYRQTLGQGPEFLTYFQNEAQLEKSRLLSDRFSAERPKGSFSTLEIQRTEQGDSAMYLCASSTRPNQPQYFGPGTRLLVL.

This rearrangement joins TRBV29-1 to TRBJ2-2, with 8 bases lining up with TRBD1. CDR3 size: 13 residues. Germline V lookup: CDR1 SQVTM, CDR2 ANQGSEA. The J segment lost 6 bases and the V segment lost 6 bases, leaving 6 bases of the junction unmatched. CDR3 loop: CSVRQGASGELFF. The CDR3 coding sequence is TGCAGCGTAAGGCAGGGGGCCTCCGGGGAGCTGTTTTTT.

V usage is TRBV29-1 and J usage is TRBJ1-4; 8 bases map to TRBD1. This CDR3 is built from 12 residues. J was trimmed by 10 bases and V by 6 bases; bases with no gene match: 7. CDR1 SQVTM and CDR2 ANQGSEA come from the germline V gene. CDR3 nucleotides: TGCAGCGTCGAACAGGGGGATGGAAAACTGTTTTTT. It yields the protein CSVEQGDGKLFF.

The chain recombines TRBV6-1 with TRBJ2-7; possible D gene TRBD1, 6 bases. Germline CDR1 is MNHNS and CDR2 is SASEGT. This CDR3 has 15 amino acids. Trimming shortened V by 4 bases and J by 12 bases, and 25 bases separated the two germline ends. The chain's CDR3 is CASSAVQGPIESVYF. As DNA, the CDR3 is TGTGCCAGCAGTGCCGTACAGGGTCCCATAGAGTCGGTGTACTTC.

This clonotype was seen many times. This chain uses TRBV7-2 with TRBJ2-6, with 7 bases lining up with TRBD2. The CDR3 contains 18 residues. The V gene end was trimmed by 2 bases and the J gene end by 0 bases; junction bases not matched to a gene: 7. Germline CDR1 SGHTA, CDR2 FQGNSA. CDR3 bases: TGTGCCAGCAGCTTACGGCCTAGCGGAGGCTCTGGGGCCAACGTCCTGACTTTC. As protein: CASSLRPSGGSGANVLTF.

This clonotype came up a few times. The chain links TRBV2 to TRBJ2-7; a weak D match, TRBD2 (7 bases). The CDR3 covers 16 residues. V was clipped by 5 bases and J by 1 base, with 18 bases between them. Germline loops: CDR1 SNHLY, CDR2 FYNNEI. The CDR3 spells CASSRGLGGGSYEQYF. DNA for the CDR3: TGTGCCAGCAGTCGGGGGCTTGGCGGGGGTTCCTACGAGCAGTACTTC.

At least ten counts were recorded for this clonotype. V is TRBV9 and J is TRBJ2-2, with a possible D match to TRBD1 (5 bases). The CDR3 has 13 residues. Per the germline V gene, CDR1 is SGDLS and CDR2 is YYNGEE. Trimming took 4 bases from V and 7 from J, leaving 11 bases between them. The CDR3 bases are TGTGCCAGCAGCTTTAGGGGAAGCGGGGAGCTGTTTTTT. Translated, it gives CASSFRGSGELFF.

This clonotype was picked up a small number of times. This chain connects TRBV11-2 to TRBJ1-6; no definite D call. This CDR3 has 13 residues. V lost 6 bases to trimming and J lost 9 bases, with 12 bases between them. Per the germline V gene, CDR1 is SGHAT and CDR2 is FQNNGV. The CDR3 DNA sequence: TGTGCCAGCAGTCCCTCCCTTCTTTCACCCCTCCACTTT. It encodes CASSPSLLSPLHF.

Here the CDR3 reads CASSESAGRRAGANVLTF. As DNA, the CDR3 is TGTGCCAGCAGTGAGTCAGCAGGGCGTAGAGCTGGGGCCAACGTCCTGACTTTC. V gene TRBV2 combines with J gene TRBJ2-6, with TRBD1 as a possible D gene (5 bases). Trimming removed 3 bases from V and 2 bases from J, with 17 bases in between. The CDR3 length is 18 residues. Germline V gene lookup returns CDR1 SNHLY and CDR2 FYNNEI. The full variable domain, with the rest looked up from reference TRBV2 and TRBJ2-6, is EPEVTQTPSHQVTQMGQEVILRCVPISNHLYFYWYRQILGQKVEFLVSFYNNEISEKSEIFDDQFSVERPDGSNFTLKIRSTKLEDSAMYFCASSESAGRRAGANVLTFGAGSRLTVL.

Only a few counts were recorded for this clonotype. The J gene is TRBJ1-1, the V gene TRBV12-3 or TRBV12-4; the D gene is possibly TRBD1 (6 bases). This CDR3 has 12 residues. Trimming took off 5 bases at V and 6 bases at J, with 10 bases between the two ends. The CDR3: CASSRGKSEAFF. The DNA for the CDR3 is TGTGCCAGCAGTAGGGGGAAGTCTGAAGCTTTCTTT.

CDR3 coding DNA: TGTGCCAGCAGCTTAAACCTCCGGGAGAATAATTCACCCCTCCACTTT. Translating gives CASSLNLRENNSPLHF. V usage is TRBV7-2 and J usage is TRBJ1-6; D is unresolved. CDR1 SGHTA and CDR2 FQGNSA come from the germline V gene. Trimming cost V 2 bases and J 5 bases, with 13 bases left between them. The CDR3 totals 16 residues.

The sample holds a few counts of this clonotype. This rearrangement joins TRBV20-1 to TRBJ2-5; either TRBD1 or TRBD2 may supply D (5 bases each). This CDR3 comprises 13 residues. Trimming took off 5 bases at V and 6 bases at J, with 16 bases between the two ends. Germline V lookup: CDR1 DFQATT, CDR2 SNEGSKA (reference sequence). The CDR3 loop is CSAGDPAPQTQYF. In nucleotides, the CDR3 is TGCAGTGCTGGGGACCCGGCCCCCCAGACCCAGTACTTC.

This clonotype came up many times. This rearrangement joins TRBV2 to TRBJ2-2; no firm D call. Trimming stripped 2 bases from V and 4 bases from J, with 5 bases between. CDR1 is SNHLY, CDR2 FYNNEI, per germline. The CDR3 is 13 residues long. The CDR3 nucleotides are TGTGCCAGCAGTGAACACAGCACCGGGGAGCTGTTTTTT. It encodes CASSEHSTGELFF.

This clonotype was seen only a few times. The chain joins TRBV14 to TRBJ1-2, with 7 bases that match TRBD1. Unmatched junction bases numbered 9, after V lost 0 bases and J lost 8 bases. CDR3 length: 15 amino acids. Germline V gene sequence: CDR1 SGHDN, CDR2 FVKESK. DNA for the CDR3: TGTGCCAGCAGCCAAGACCCCAGACAGGGTGGAGGCTACACCTTC. Protein sequence: CASSQDPRQGGGYTF.

The gene calls are TRBV12-3 or TRBV12-4 and TRBJ1-1, with TRBD1 as a possible D gene (5 bases). The V and J ends lost 2 bases and 7 bases respectively, with 8 bases between them. This CDR3 spans 12 amino acids. The CDR3 region is CASSLFGGEAFF. Here the CDR3 DNA reads TGTGCCAGCAGTTTATTTGGGGGTGAAGCTTTCTTT.

The sample holds many counts of this clonotype. V usage is TRBV29-1 and J usage is TRBJ1-1; D remains ambiguous. The CDR3 is 12 amino acids. Germline-derived CDR1 and CDR2 are SQVTM and ANQGSEA. Deletions cut 2 bases from V and 7 bases from J, with 11 bases between. DNA of the CDR3: TGCAGCGTTGAATCGGACTGGGGTGAAGCTTTCTTT. Protein product: CSVESDWGEAFF.